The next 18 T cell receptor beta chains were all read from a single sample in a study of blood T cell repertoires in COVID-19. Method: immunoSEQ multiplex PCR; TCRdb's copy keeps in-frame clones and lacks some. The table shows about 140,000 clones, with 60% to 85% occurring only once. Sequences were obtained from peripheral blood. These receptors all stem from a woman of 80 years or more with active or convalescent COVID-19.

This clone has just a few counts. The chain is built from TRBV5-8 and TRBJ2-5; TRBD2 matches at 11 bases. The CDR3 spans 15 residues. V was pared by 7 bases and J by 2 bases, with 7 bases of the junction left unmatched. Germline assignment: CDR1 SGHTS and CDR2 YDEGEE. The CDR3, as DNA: TGTGCCAGCTGGCGGGGGACTAGCGGACAAGAGACCCAGTACTTC. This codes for CASWRGTSGQETQYF.

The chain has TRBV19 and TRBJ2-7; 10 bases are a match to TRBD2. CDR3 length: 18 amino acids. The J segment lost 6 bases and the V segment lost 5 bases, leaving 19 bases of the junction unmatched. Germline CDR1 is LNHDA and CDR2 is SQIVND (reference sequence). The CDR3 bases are TGTGCCAGTAGTTCAACCGGGGCTAGCGGGGGAGTTATTCCCGAGCAGTACTTC. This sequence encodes CASSSTGASGGVIPEQYF.

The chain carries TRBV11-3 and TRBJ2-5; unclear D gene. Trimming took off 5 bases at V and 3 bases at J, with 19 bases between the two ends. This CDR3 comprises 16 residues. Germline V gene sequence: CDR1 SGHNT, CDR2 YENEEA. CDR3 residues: CASSHRAEQREETQYF. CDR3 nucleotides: TGTGCCAGCAGCCATCGCGCGGAGCAAAGAGAAGAGACCCAGTACTTC.

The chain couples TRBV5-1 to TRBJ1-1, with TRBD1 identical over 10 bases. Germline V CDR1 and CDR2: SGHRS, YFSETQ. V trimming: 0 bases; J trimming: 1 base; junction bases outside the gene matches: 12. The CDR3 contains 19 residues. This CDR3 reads CASSLALYRDRGPNTEAFF. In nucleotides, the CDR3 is TGCGCCAGCAGCTTGGCCCTATACCGGGACAGGGGACCGAACACTGAAGCTTTCTTT.

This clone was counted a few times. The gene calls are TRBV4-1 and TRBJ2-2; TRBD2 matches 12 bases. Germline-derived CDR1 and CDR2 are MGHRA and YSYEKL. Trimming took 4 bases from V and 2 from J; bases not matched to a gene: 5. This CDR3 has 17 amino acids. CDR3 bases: TGCGCCAGCAGCCCTAGACTAGCGGGGGACAACACCGGGGAGCTGTTTTTT. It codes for CASSPRLAGDNTGELFF.

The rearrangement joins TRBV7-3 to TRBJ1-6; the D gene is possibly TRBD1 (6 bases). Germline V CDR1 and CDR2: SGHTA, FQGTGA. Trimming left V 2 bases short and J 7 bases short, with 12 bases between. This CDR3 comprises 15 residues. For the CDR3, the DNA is TGTGCCAGCAGCTTAGGTCAGGGGAGCAATTCACCCCTCCACTTT. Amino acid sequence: CASSLGQGSNSPLHF.

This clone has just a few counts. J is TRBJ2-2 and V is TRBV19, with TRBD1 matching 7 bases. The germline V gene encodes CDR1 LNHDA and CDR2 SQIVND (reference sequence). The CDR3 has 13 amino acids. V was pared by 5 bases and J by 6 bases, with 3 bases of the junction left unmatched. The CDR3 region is CASSVDRAGELFF. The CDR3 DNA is TGTGCCAGTAGTGTTGACAGGGCCGGGGAGCTGTTTTTT.

CDR3 region: CASSLVAGARTGELFF. In nucleotides, the CDR3 is TGTGCCAGCAGCTTAGTGGCGGGGGCTCGGACCGGGGAGCTGTTTTTT. The chain combines TRBV11-2 with TRBJ2-2; perhaps TRBD2 as D (7 bases). The CDR3 runs 16 residues. Per germline, CDR1 SGHAT and CDR2 FQNNGV. The ends were cut back, 1 base at V and 5 bases at J, with 14 bases in the middle. Full variable domain (rest looked up from reference TRBV11-2 and TRBJ2-2): EAGVAQSPRYKIIEKRQSVAFWCNPISGHATLYWYQQILGQGPKLLIQFQNNGVVDDSQLPKDRFSAERLKGVDSTLKIQPAKLEDSAVYLCASSLVAGARTGELFFGEGSRLTVL.

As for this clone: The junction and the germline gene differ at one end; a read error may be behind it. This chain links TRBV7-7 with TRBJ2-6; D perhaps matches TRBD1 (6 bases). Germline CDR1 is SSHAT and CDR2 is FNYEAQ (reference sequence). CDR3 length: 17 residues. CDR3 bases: TGTGCTAGCAGCTCGGGACAAAGCATCTCTGGGGCCAACGTCCTGACTTTC. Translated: CASSSGQSISGANVLTF.

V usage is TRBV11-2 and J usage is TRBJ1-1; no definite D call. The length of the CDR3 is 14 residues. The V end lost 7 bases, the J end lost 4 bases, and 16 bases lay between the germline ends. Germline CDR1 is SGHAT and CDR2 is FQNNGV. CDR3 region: CASTSYRGTTEAFF. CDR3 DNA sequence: TGTGCCAGCACCTCCTACCGGGGTACCACTGAAGCTTTCTTT.

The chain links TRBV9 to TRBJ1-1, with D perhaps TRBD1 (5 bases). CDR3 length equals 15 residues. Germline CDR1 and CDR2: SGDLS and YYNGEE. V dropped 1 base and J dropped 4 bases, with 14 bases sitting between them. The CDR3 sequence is CASSVSSAQGTEAFF. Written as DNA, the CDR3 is TGTGCCAGCAGCGTATCCTCAGCGCAGGGCACTGAAGCTTTCTTT.

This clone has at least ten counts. In DNA, the CDR3 is TGTGCCAGCAGTTTAAGGAGGGGCAGGACAGATACGCAGTATTTT. Encoded protein: CASSLRRGRTDTQYF. The gene calls are TRBV27 and TRBJ2-3, with D possibly matching TRBD2 (6 bases). Germline V gives CDR1 MNHEY, CDR2 SMNVEV (reference sequence). The CDR3 sequence is 15 residues long. V was pared by 2 bases and J by 3 bases, with 12 bases between.

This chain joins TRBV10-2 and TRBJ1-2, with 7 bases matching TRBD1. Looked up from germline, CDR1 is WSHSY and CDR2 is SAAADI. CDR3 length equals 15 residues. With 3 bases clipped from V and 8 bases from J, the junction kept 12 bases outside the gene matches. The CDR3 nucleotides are TGCGCCAGCAGTGATGGGACAGTTCGGGGTTACGGCTACACCTTC. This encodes CASSDGTVRGYGYTF.

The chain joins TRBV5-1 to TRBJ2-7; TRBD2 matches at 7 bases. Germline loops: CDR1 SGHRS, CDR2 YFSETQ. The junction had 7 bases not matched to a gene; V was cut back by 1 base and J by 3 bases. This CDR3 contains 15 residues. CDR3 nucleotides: TGCGCCAGCAGCTTGAAGGGAGGGGCCAGCTACGAGCAGTACTTC. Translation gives CASSLKGGASYEQYF.

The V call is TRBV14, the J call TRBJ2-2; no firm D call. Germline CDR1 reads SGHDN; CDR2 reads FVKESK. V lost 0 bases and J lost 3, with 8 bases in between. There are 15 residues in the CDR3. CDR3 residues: CASSQDLGYTGELFF. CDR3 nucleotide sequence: TGTGCCAGCAGCCAAGATCTAGGTTACACCGGGGAGCTGTTTTTT. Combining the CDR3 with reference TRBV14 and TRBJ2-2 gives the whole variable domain EAGVTQFPSHSVIEKGQTVTLRCDPISGHDNLYWYRRVMGKEIKFLLHFVKESKQDESGMPNNRFLAERTGGTYSTLKVQPAELEDSGVYFCASSQDLGYTGELFFGEGSRLTVL.

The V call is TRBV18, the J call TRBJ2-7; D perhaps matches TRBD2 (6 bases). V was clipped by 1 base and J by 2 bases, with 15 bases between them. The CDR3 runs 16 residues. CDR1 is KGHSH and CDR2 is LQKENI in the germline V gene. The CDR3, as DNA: TGTGCCAGCTCACCACTCCCCGGGAGTAAAGCCTACGAGCAGTACTTC. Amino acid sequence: CASSPLPGSKAYEQYF.

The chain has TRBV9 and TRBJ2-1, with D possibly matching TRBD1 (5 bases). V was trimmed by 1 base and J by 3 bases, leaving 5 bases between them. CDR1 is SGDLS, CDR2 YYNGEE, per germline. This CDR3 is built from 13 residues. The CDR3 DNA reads TGTGCCAGCAGCGTACAGGGCTACAATGAGCAGTTCTTC. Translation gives CASSVQGYNEQFF.

The chain's CDR3 is CASSRQGNGYTF. CDR3 bases: TGTGCCAGCAGCCGACAGGGGAATGGCTACACCTTC. This sequence joins TRBV2 and TRBJ1-2, with 8 bases identical to TRBD1. This CDR3 is built from 12 residues. Per the germline V gene, CDR1 is SNHLY and CDR2 is FYNNEI. The V gene end was trimmed by 6 bases and the J gene end by 6 bases; junction bases not matched to a gene: 3.